This section outlines one TCR beta chain sequence together with its context. This may arise from a read error, as a much more abundant clone is one base away. This record belongs to a study of T cells in Graves' hyperthyroidism and ophthalmopathy. TCR beta CDR3 regions were amplified from RNA transcripts. In the first-round RT-PCR of the TCR CDR3, the HTBI primer set was used. One entry per CDR3 protein, called by TCRdb with MiXCR from the multiplex PCR reads. The sample carries about 640,000 distinct CDR3 sequences, roughly 20% recorded once. V was pared by 1 base and J by 0 bases, with 7 bases of the junction left unmatched. This CDR3 comprises 16 residues. Germline-derived CDR1 and CDR2 are DFQATT and SNEGSKA (reference sequence).

The chain recombines TRBV20-1 with TRBJ1-1; the match to TRBD1 covers 8 bases. The sample comprised blood. The origin of this receptor is a man aged 30 to 39 with Graves' ophthalmopathy. The CDR3 coding sequence is TGCAGTGCTAGAGGAGGGGGACAGGATATGAACACTGAAGCTTTCTTT. It specifies CSARGGGQDMNTEAFF.